This T cell receptor (beta chain) was captured in a study of metastatic and nonmetastatic thyroid tumors. Study details: For malignant and benign thyroid patients, tumor or nodule tissue and blood were the sources whose repertoires were compared. Study-level findings and limits: Reports indicated that malignant thyroid tumors showed significantly higher TCR beta diversity than benign nodules did, in blood and tumor.

Before thyroid surgery, none of the patients had received any treatment. Notes on this clone: Its antigen remains unknown.

Original processing methods: For papillary thyroid cancer, a distant-metastasis classifier was constructed from CDR3 differences observed across clinicopathological groups. TCRdb reassembled clones from the PCR reads with MiXCR. TCRdb assigned the V and J calls; the authors' analysis was not used. The data show fewer than 6,500 clones, about 31% seen once. The source is a female donor with papillary thyroid cancer or a benign thyroid nodule (not recorded which). Some clones in this sample may be carry-over from other donors' samples. The sequenced material came from tumor tissue.

This CDR3 reads CASSLGGTRGADTQYF. CDR3 sequence (DNA): TGCGCCAGCAGCTTGGGGGGGACTAGAGGCGCAGATACGCAGTATTTT. This chain connects TRBV5-1 to TRBJ2-3; 8 nucleotides align to TRBD2. The CDR3 consists of 16 residues. V was pared by 0 bases and J by 4 bases, with 7 bases of the junction left unmatched. Germline V gives CDR1 SGHRS, CDR2 YFSETQ.